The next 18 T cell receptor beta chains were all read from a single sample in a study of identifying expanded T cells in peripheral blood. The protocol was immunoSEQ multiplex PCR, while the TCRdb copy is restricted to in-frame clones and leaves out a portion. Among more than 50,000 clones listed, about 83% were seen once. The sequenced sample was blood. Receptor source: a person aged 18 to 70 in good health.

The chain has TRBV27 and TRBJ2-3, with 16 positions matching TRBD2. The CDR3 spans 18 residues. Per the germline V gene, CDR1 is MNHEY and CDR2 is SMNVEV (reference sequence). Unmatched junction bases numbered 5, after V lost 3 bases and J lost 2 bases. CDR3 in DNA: TGTGCCAGCAGTTTCCGGGGACTAGCGGGGGGGATCACAGATACGCAGTATTTT. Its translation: CASSFRGLAGGITDTQYF.

Here the CDR3 reads CASSKAGARETQYF. The CDR3 DNA reads TGTGCCAGTAGTAAGGCCGGGGCCAGGGAGACCCAGTACTTC. V and J are TRBV19 and TRBJ2-5, with D possibly called TRBD1 or TRBD2 (5 bases each). This CDR3 comprises 14 residues. V lost 4 bases, J lost 5 bases, and 14 bases lay in between. Germline CDR1 reads LNHDA; CDR2 reads SQIVND (reference sequence).

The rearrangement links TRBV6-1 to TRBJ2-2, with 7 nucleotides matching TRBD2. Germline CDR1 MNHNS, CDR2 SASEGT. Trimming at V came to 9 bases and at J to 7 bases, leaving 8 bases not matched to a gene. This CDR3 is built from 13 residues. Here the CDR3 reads CASGEGRIGELFF. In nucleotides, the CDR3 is TGTGCCAGTGGGGAGGGGCGGATCGGGGAGCTGTTTTTT.

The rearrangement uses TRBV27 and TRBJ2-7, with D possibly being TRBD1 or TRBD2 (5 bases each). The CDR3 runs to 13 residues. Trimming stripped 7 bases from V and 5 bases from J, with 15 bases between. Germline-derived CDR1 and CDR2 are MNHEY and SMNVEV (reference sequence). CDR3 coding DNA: TGTGCCAGCATAAGAGGGTTGGGGGACGAGCAGTACGTC. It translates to CASIRGLGDEQYV.

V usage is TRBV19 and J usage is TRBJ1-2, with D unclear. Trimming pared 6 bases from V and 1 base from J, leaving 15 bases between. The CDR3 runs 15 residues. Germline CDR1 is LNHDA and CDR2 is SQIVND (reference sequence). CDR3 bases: TGTGCCAGTAGGGGAGGGCAAACAGTTAACTATGGCTACACCTTC. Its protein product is CASRGGQTVNYGYTF.

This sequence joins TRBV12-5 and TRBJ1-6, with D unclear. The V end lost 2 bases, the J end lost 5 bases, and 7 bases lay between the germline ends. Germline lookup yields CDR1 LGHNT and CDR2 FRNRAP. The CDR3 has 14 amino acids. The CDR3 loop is CASGLTADNSPLHF. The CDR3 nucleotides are TGTGCTAGTGGTTTGACCGCGGATAATTCACCCCTCCACTTT.

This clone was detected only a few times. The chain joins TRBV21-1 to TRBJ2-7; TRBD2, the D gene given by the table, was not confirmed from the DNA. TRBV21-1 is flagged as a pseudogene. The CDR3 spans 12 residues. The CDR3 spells CASRKEIDEQYF. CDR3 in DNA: TGTGCCAGCAGGAAAGAGATAGACGAGCAGTACTTC.

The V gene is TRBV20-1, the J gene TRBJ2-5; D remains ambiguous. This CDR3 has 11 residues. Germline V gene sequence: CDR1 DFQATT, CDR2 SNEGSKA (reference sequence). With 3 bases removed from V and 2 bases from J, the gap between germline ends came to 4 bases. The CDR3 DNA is TGCAGTGCTAGCTTGCAAGAGACCCAGTACTTC. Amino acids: CSASLQETQYF.

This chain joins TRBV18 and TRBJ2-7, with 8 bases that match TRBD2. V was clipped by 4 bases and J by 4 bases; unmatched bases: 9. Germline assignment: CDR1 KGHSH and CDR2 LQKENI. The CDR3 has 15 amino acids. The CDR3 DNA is TGTGCCAGCTCACGGGATGGCGGGGGGCCTTACGAGCAGTACGTC. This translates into CASSRDGGGPYEQYV.

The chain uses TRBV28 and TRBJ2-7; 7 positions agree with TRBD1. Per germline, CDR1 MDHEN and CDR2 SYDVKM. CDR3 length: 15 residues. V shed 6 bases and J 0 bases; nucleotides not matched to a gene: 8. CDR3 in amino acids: CASRRDRDSSYEQYV. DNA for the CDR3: TGTGCCAGCAGACGAGACAGGGATAGCTCCTACGAGCAGTACGTC.

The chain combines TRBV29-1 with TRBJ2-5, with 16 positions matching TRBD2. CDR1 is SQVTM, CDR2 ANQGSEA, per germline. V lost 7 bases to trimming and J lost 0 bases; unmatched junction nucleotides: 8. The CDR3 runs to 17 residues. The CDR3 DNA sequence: TGCAGCGCCGTACCGGGACTAGCGGGAGGGTACCAAGAGACCCAGTACTTC. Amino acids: CSAVPGLAGGYQETQYF. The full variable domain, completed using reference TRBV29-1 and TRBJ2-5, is SAVISQKPSRDICQRGTSLTIQCQVDSQVTMMFWYRQQPGQSLTLIATANQGSEATYESGFVIDKFPISRPNLTFSTLTVSNMSPEDSSIYLCSAVPGLAGGYQETQYFGPGTRLLVL.

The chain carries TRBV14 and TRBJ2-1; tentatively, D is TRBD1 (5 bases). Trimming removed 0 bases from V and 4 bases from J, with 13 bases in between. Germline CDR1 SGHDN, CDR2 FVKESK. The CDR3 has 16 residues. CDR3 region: CASSQDRRGRYNEQFF. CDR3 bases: TGTGCCAGCAGCCAAGATCGTAGGGGAAGATACAATGAGCAGTTCTTC.

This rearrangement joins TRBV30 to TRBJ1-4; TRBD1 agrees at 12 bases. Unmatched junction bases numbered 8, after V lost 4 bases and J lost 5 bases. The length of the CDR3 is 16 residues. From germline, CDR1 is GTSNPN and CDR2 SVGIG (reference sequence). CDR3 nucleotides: TGTGCCTGGACCTGGGGACAGGGGGCATCAAATGAAAAACTGTTTTTT. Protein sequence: CAWTWGQGASNEKLFF.

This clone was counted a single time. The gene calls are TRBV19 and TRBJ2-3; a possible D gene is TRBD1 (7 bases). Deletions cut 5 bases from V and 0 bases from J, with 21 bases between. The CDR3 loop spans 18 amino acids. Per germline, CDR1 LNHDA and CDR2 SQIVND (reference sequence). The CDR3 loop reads CASSHRGLGTVSTDTQYF. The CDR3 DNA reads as TGTGCCAGTAGTCATCGGGGGCTGGGGACAGTGAGCACAGATACGCAGTATTTT.

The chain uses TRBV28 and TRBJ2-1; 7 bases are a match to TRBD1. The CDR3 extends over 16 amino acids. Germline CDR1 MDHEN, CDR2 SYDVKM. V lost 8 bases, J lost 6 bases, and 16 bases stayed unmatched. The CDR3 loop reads CASSSLGQGVINEQFF. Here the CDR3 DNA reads TGTGCCAGCTCCTCTCTGGGGCAGGGGGTAATCAATGAGCAGTTCTTC.

The CDR3 nucleotides read TGTGCCAGCAGCCCCCCGACTGTGAGAGAAAAACTGTTTTTT. This gives the protein CASSPPTVREKLFF. The J gene is TRBJ1-4, the V gene TRBV16, with D unresolved. Trimming pared 4 bases from V and 8 bases from J, leaving 14 bases between. The CDR3 consists of 14 residues. Germline-derived CDR1 and CDR2 are KGHSY and FQNENV.

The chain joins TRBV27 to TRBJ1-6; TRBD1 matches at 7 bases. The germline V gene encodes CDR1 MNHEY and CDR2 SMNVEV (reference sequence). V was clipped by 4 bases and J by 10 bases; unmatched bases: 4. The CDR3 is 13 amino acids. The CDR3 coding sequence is TGTGCCAGCAGTTCAAGGGGGCACTCACCCCTCCACTTT. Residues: CASSSRGHSPLHF.

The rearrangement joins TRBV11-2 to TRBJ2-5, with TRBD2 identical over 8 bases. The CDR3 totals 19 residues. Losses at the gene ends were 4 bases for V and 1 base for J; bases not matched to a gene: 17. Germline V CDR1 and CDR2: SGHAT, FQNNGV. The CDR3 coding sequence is TGTGCCAGCAGCTCCCTGGAGTTAACGGCCGGGGGGGTCCAAGAGACCCAGTACTTC. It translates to CASSSLELTAGGVQETQYF.